This TCR beta chain was retrieved from a study of regulatory T cells in long-lasting Graves disease. Broader study findings: Between persistent patients, 2,500 to 3,500 public clonotypes were shared, exceeding the 900 to 1,000 shared between new patients. Accuracy may have suffered from the small sample size. Persistent-disease Graves' patients showed less TCR diversity than new cases.

Stated time point: persistent/refractory GD, antithyroid drugs over 5 years with positive TRAb. From PBMCs, RNA was extracted and then used to make the TCR library. Arm-PCR of CDR3 regions with iRepertoire HTBI primers generated TCR beta libraries. Each CDR3 protein is one row after TCRdb ran MiXCR on the multiplex PCR reads. The sample has a few hundred thousand distinct CDR3 sequences; around 23% are singletons. Trimming removed 5 bases from V and 5 bases from J, with 10 bases in between. This CDR3 contains 13 residues. Germline lookup yields CDR1 LNHDA and CDR2 SQIVND (reference sequence). This clonotype was counted only a few times. What it recognizes is unknown.

The sequence derives from a woman aged 40 to 50 with Graves disease. The sample was peripheral blood mononuclear cells (PBMCs), taken when the disease was refractory, from a patient treated with antithyroid drugs. This chain links TRBV19 with TRBJ1-5; D uncertain. CDR3 residues: CASSPYEDQPQHF. For the CDR3, the DNA is TGTGCCAGTAGTCCCTACGAGGATCAGCCCCAGCATTTT.